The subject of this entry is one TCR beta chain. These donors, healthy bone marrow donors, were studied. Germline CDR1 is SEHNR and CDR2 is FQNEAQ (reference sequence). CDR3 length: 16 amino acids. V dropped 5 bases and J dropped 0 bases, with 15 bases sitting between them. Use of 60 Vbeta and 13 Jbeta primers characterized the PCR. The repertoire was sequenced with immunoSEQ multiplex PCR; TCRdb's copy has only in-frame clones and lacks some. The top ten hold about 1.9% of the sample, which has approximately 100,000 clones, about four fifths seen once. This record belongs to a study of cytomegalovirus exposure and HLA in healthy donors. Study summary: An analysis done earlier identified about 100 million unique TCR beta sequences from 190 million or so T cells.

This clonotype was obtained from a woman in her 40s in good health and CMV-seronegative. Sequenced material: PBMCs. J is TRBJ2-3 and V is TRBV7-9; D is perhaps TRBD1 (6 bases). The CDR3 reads CASSERRTVSTDTQYF. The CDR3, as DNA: TGTGCCAGCAGCGAACGAAGGACAGTTAGCACAGATACGCAGTATTTT.